The text below deals with one T cell receptor beta chain. The sample is drawn from a study of T cell responses to AZD1222 COVID-19 vaccine. Measured with immunoSEQ multiplex PCR; TCRdb has only the in-frame clones, and not every one. This sample carries over 110,000 clones, 85% to 90% of them seen once, and the ten largest clones take 1.5% to 2%. V was cut by 3 bases and J by 0 bases, with 9 bases left in between. This CDR3 has 15 residues. Germline V lookup: CDR1 LNHDA, CDR2 SQIVND (reference sequence). The sequenced sample was peripheral blood, obtained 28 days after the second AZD1222 dose. This clonotype originated in an adult who received the AZD1222 COVID-19 vaccine. The V gene is TRBV19, the J gene TRBJ1-5; weak D call: TRBD1 (5 bases). CDR3 loop: CASSIGGFSNQPQHF. As DNA, the CDR3 is TGTGCCAGTAGTATTGGGGGGTTTAGCAATCAGCCCCAGCATTTT.